This is a list of T cell receptor beta chains from one sample in a study of cytomegalovirus exposure and HLA in healthy donors. Only in-frame clones appear in the TCRdb table, and some are missing; sequencing was by immunoSEQ multiplex PCR. Recorded for this sample: 70,000 to 100,000 clones. The material sequenced was PBMCs. These receptors all come from a girl between 5 and 17 years old in good health and CMV-seropositive. CDR3s include the opening cysteine and the closing phenylalanine or tryptophan. A D gene is named only where the DNA matches it firmly.

v_gene | d_gene | CDR3aa
TRBV6-1 | NA | CASSERGRDEQFF
TRBV9 | TRBD1 | CASSEQTGKGGYTF
TRBV2 | NA | CASSEGGPNQPQHF
TRBV4-3 | NA | CASSPRLRETQYF
TRBV9 | NA | CASSSGGGDTIYF
TRBV28 | NA | CASSPGPEGSPLHF
TRBV30 | NA | CAWKPGHETGGYTF
TRBV11-2 | TRBD1 | CASSLATGGNEQFF
TRBV7-8 | NA | CASSTGSTDTQYF
TRBV19 | NA | CASLGQQNQPQHF
TRBV10-1 | TRBD1 | CASRKFGQAPIMNTEAFF
TRBV25-1 | NA | CASSIGANTGELFF
TRBV6-1 | NA | CASSQGGEIPGLSSGGYSNQPQHF
TRBV28 | NA | CASSPSSLYGYTF
TRBV5-4 | NA | CASHETAGMNTEAFF
TRBV5-1 | TRBD1 | CASSLTGTVEGSPLHF
TRBV5-1 | NA | CASRARGDTEKLFF
TRBV18 | NA | CASSPPGGDTQYF
TRBV2 | NA | CASSEAQTGTQYF
TRBV27 | NA | CASSLSQNSNQPQHF
TRBV7-2 | NA | CASSLKGANYGYTF
TRBV19 | NA | CASSIARVASPLHF
TRBV4-3 | NA | CASSQDRVAYGYTF
TRBV12-5 | TRBD1 | CASGLVLGQGMTEAFF
TRBV9 | NA | CASTQGSGNTIYF
TRBV9 | NA | CASSVESGRGETQYF
TRBV28 | NA | CASSLQDRYNSPLHF
TRBV7-2 | TRBD1 | CASSPAPLGQGTNIQYF
TRBV7-7 | NA | CASSLQGASDTQYF
TRBV18 | NA | CASSPRGGVDLKTTGNQPQHF
TRBV4-1 | NA | CASSHYGNTIMNTEAFF
TRBV4-3 | TRBD2 | CASSQDPPSGGARNIQYF
TRBV7-9 | TRBD2 | CASSLGAGRSYEQYF
TRBV13 | TRBD2 | CASSLSASGQSYEQYF
TRBV6-4 | TRBD2 | CASSALAGGHDTQYF